Below are 27 T cell receptor beta chains sequenced from a single sample in a study of T cell responses to AZD1222 COVID-19 vaccine. Sequencing was performed with immunoSEQ multiplex PCR; in TCRdb, only in-frame clones are kept and a portion is missing. In the table there are fewer than 200,000 clones, 90% to 95% of which are singletons. The sample here was peripheral blood, taken on day 0 of MenACWY control vaccination. The source is an adult in good health.

The J gene is TRBJ1-2, the V gene TRBV27, with D perhaps TRBD1 (5 bases). The CDR3 totals 16 residues. V lost 6 bases, J lost 4 bases, and 21 bases lay in between. From germline, CDR1 is MNHEY and CDR2 SMNVEV (reference sequence). The CDR3 DNA follows: TGTGCCAGCAGGGAGGCAGGGACGCACCGAGCCTATGGCTACACCTTC. It encodes CASREAGTHRAYGYTF.

V gene TRBV24-1 combines with J gene TRBJ2-1; the match to TRBD2 covers 15 bases. CDR1 and CDR2 from the germline V gene are KGHDR and SFDVKD. V dropped 3 bases and J dropped 0; count of bases not matched to a gene: 5. This CDR3 region has 19 residues. The CDR3 nucleotides read TGTGCCACCAGTGATAGGACTAGCGGGAGGGGGAGCTCCTACAATGAGCAGTTCTTC. This encodes CATSDRTSGRGSSYNEQFF.

The V call is TRBV12-5, the J call TRBJ2-3; TRBD2 is a possible D gene (6 bases). The V end was cut by 3 bases, the J end by 4 bases, with 20 bases between. The CDR3 totals 17 residues. Per germline, CDR1 LGHNT and CDR2 FRNRAP. The CDR3 region is CASGFGIGAPGADTQYF. As DNA, the CDR3 is TGTGCTAGTGGTTTCGGGATAGGGGCGCCGGGGGCAGATACGCAGTATTTT.

V usage is TRBV5-1 and J usage is TRBJ1-2, with D possibly matching TRBD1 (6 bases). Germline V gives CDR1 SGHRS, CDR2 YFSETQ. The length of the CDR3 is 13 residues. The V and J ends lost 2 bases and 4 bases respectively, with 9 bases between them. CDR3 nucleotide sequence: TGCGCCAGCAGCTTAACAGGGAGCTATGGCTACACCTTC. Its translation is CASSLTGSYGYTF. The variable domain in full, with the rest retrieved from reference TRBV5-1 and TRBJ1-2, is KAGVTQTPRYLIKTRGQQVTLSCSPISGHRSVSWYQQTPGQGLQFLFEYFSETQRNKGNFPGRFSGRQFSNSRSEMNVSTLELGDSALYLCASSLTGSYGYTFGSGTRLTVV.

V is TRBV5-1 and J is TRBJ1-1; possible D gene TRBD1, 5 bases. Trimming removed 0 bases at V and 3 bases at J, with 12 bases between. The germline CDR1 and CDR2 sequences are SGHRS and YFSETQ. This CDR3 is 15 amino acids long. Here the CDR3 DNA reads TGCGCCAGCAGCTTGGCTGTAGGGGTCGACACTGAAGCTTTCTTT. Residues: CASSLAVGVDTEAFF.

This clone was detected only once. The chain is built from TRBV6-5 and TRBJ1-5; no firm D call. With 7 bases removed from V and 3 bases from J, the gap between germline ends came to 10 bases. The CDR3 runs to 13 residues. CDR1 is MNHEY, CDR2 SVGAGI, per germline. The CDR3: CASTRGPNQPQHF. In DNA, the CDR3 is TGTGCCAGCACGAGAGGACCCAATCAGCCCCAGCATTTT.

The chain couples TRBV6-2 or TRBV6-3 to TRBJ2-2; 8 bases are shared with TRBD2. This CDR3 is 15 amino acids long. Trimming cost V 5 bases and J 1 base; bases outside gene matches: 3. Germline CDR1 reads MNHEY; CDR2 reads SVGEGT. This chain's CDR3 is CASSPTSGNTGELFF. The CDR3 bases are TGTGCCAGCAGTCCCACTAGCGGGAACACCGGGGAGCTGTTTTTT.

A few counts support this clone. The chain is built from TRBV2 and TRBJ1-5, with D perhaps TRBD1 (6 bases). V gave up 6 bases and J gave up 2 bases, with 11 bases separating them. This CDR3 spans 14 amino acids. The V gene's germline CDR1 is SNHLY and CDR2 FYNNEI. CDR3 residues: CASRYRVGNQPQHF. The CDR3 DNA follows: TGTGCCAGCAGGTACAGGGTTGGCAATCAGCCCCAGCATTTT.

The rearrangement links TRBV29-1 to TRBJ2-1; TRBD2 agrees at 7 bases. CDR1 SQVTM and CDR2 ANQGSEA come from the germline V gene. The CDR3 is made up of 14 amino acids. The trim removed 0 bases at V and 6 bases at J, leaving 5 bases unmatched. The CDR3 coding sequence is TGCAGCGTTGAAGATCTCGGGGGGAGCAATGAGCAGTTCTTC. Encoded protein: CSVEDLGGSNEQFF.

V usage is TRBV7-9 and J usage is TRBJ2-7; 7 bases fit TRBD1. CDR3 length equals 15 residues. The V and J ends lost 5 bases and 2 bases, in that order; junction bases with no gene match: 9. Germline V gene lookup returns CDR1 SEHNR and CDR2 FQNEAQ (reference sequence). The CDR3 region is CASSPTETGPYEQYF. The CDR3 DNA follows: TGTGCCAGCAGCCCAACAGAGACAGGGCCCTACGAGCAGTACTTC.

J is TRBJ1-1 and V is TRBV29-1; perhaps TRBD1 as D (5 bases). Germline V gives CDR1 SQVTM, CDR2 ANQGSEA. V dropped 4 bases and J dropped 1 base, with 13 bases sitting between them. This CDR3 has 14 amino acids. CDR3 sequence: CSVAHGGANTEAFF. CDR3 coding DNA: TGCAGCGTTGCACATGGGGGAGCGAACACTGAAGCTTTCTTT.

The gene calls are TRBV24-1 and TRBJ1-3; 7 nucleotides agree with TRBD1. The germline gives CDR1 KGHDR, CDR2 SFDVKD. V lost 3 bases to trimming and J lost 2 bases; unmatched junction nucleotides: 6. This CDR3 has 16 amino acids. CDR3 in amino acids: CATSDTGTAAGNTIYF. CDR3 DNA sequence: TGTGCCACCAGTGATACGGGGACAGCGGCTGGAAACACCATATATTTT.

The chain carries TRBV19 and TRBJ1-2, with D perhaps TRBD1 (6 bases). V was shortened by 0 bases and J by 0 bases, with 11 bases between the two germline ends. Germline CDR1 and CDR2: LNHDA and SQIVND (reference sequence). This CDR3 contains 16 residues. The CDR3 reads CASSIEGTRTNYGYTF. The CDR3 nucleotides are TGTGCCAGTAGTATAGAAGGGACAAGAACTAACTATGGCTACACCTTC.

V gene TRBV28 combines with J gene TRBJ1-1; 9 bases fit TRBD1. The CDR3 consists of 15 residues. From germline, CDR1 is MDHEN and CDR2 SYDVKM. V trimming: 4 bases; J trimming: 4 bases; junction bases outside the gene matches: 7. The chain's CDR3 is CASSSPGTGITEAFF. In nucleotides, the CDR3 is TGTGCCAGCAGTTCTCCCGGGACAGGGATCACTGAAGCTTTCTTT.

V is TRBV28 and J is TRBJ1-3; D not certain. Germline CDR1 is MDHEN and CDR2 is SYDVKM. With 1 base removed from V and 0 bases from J, the gap between germline ends came to 7 bases. The CDR3 spans 15 residues. This CDR3 is CASSLSADSGNTIYF. The CDR3 bases are TGTGCCAGCAGTTTATCTGCAGACTCTGGAAACACCATATATTTT.

The gene calls are TRBV7-3 and TRBJ2-5; a possible D gene is TRBD2 (6 bases). V lost 1 base to trimming and J lost 6 bases, with 12 bases between them. This CDR3 comprises 14 residues. Looked up from germline, CDR1 is SGHTA and CDR2 is FQGTGA. The CDR3 nucleotides are TGTGCCAGCAGCTTAAGCGCAGGAGGGAAGACCCAGTACTTC. Protein: CASSLSAGGKTQYF.

This clone was seen a single time. Other DNA sequences within the sample encode an identical CDR3. The chain links TRBV6-2 or TRBV6-3 to TRBJ2-5, with D unclear. CDR1 and CDR2 from the germline V gene are MNHEY and SVGEGT. With 2 bases removed from V and 5 bases from J, the gap between germline ends came to 6 bases. This CDR3 region has 12 residues. In DNA form, the CDR3 reads TGTGCCAGCAGTTACCTGAGGGAGACCCAGTACTTC. It specifies CASSYLRETQYF.

The chain is built from TRBV18 and TRBJ2-1; D may be TRBD1 (6 bases). The CDR3 consists of 15 residues. Trimming took 4 bases from V and 0 from J, leaving 10 bases between them. Germline V CDR1 and CDR2: KGHSH, LQKENI. In DNA, the CDR3 is TGTGCCAGCTCACTCGCGGACAGCTCCTACAATGAGCAGTTCTTC. This sequence encodes CASSLADSSYNEQFF.

The chain has TRBV10-3 and TRBJ2-1; D not resolved. The CDR3 consists of 13 residues. The germline CDR1 and CDR2 sequences are ENHRY and SYGVKD. V was cut by 0 bases and J by 5 bases, with 5 bases left in between. CDR3 protein: CAISESADNEQFF. The CDR3 DNA is TGTGCCATCAGTGAGTCGGCTGACAATGAGCAGTTCTTC.

The chain is built from TRBV30 and TRBJ2-1; D tentatively reads TRBD1 or TRBD2 (5 bases each). Germline V CDR1 and CDR2: GTSNPN, SVGIG (reference sequence). CDR3 size: 14 residues. CDR3 amino acids: CARAGDGSYNEQFF. The CDR3 DNA sequence: TGTGCTCGGGCCGGGGACGGTTCCTACAATGAGCAGTTCTTC.

This chain links TRBV27 with TRBJ1-5, with 7 nucleotides matching TRBD1. CDR3 length: 15 amino acids. Trimming removed 6 bases from V and 4 bases from J; junction bases left unmatched: 9. The V gene's germline CDR1 is MNHEY and CDR2 SMNVEV (reference sequence). The CDR3 coding sequence is TGTGCCAGCAGCCAAAGACAGGGAGGTAATCAGCCCCAGCATTTT. Its protein product is CASSQRQGGNQPQHF.

This clone was counted once. The chain couples TRBV7-8 to TRBJ1-6; 9 bases map to TRBD1. This CDR3 has 14 amino acids. Germline CDR1 is SGHVS and CDR2 is FQNEAQ. J gave up 10 bases and V 5 bases, and 6 bases lay outside the gene matches. The CDR3 reads CASSQQGANSPLHF. The CDR3 DNA reads TGTGCCAGCAGCCAACAGGGGGCTAACTCACCCCTCCACTTT. Based on the CDR3 plus reference TRBV7-8 and TRBJ1-6, the full variable domain is GAGVSQSPRYKVAKRGQDVALRCDPISGHVSLFWYQQALGQGPEFLTYFQNEAQLDKSGLPSDRFFAERPEGSVSTLKIQRTQQEDSAVYLCASSQQGANSPLHFGNGTRLTVT.

V gene TRBV11-2 combines with J gene TRBJ1-2; 8 bases are shared with TRBD1. CDR1 is SGHAT, CDR2 FQNNGV, per germline. The V segment lost 3 bases and the J segment 7 bases; nucleotides outside the gene matches: 7. CDR3 length: 14 residues. CDR3 sequence (DNA): TGTGCCAGCAGCTTCCGACAGGGGATAGCTGGCTACACCTTC. Its translation is CASSFRQGIAGYTF.

This chain joins TRBV4-3 and TRBJ2-2, with D tentatively TRBD1 (6 bases). The CDR3 runs to 14 residues. Germline V CDR1 and CDR2: LGHNA, YSLEER. The ends were cut back, 2 bases at V and 5 bases at J, with 9 bases in the middle. The CDR3 DNA reads TGCGCCAGCAGCCAACAGAGGGGGACCGGGGAGCTGTTTTTT. Translation gives CASSQQRGTGELFF.

The CDR3, as DNA: TGTGCCAGCAGCCCCCAGAGGACAGGGTTAAGCGGTCAGCCCCAGCATTTT. Protein sequence: CASSPQRTGLSGQPQHF. The rearrangement joins TRBV7-3 to TRBJ1-5; 8 bases align to TRBD1. This CDR3 has 17 residues. Germline lookup yields CDR1 SGHTA and CDR2 FQGTGA. Germline trimming cut 5 bases from V and 6 bases from J; bases unmatched to any gene: 15.

V is TRBV5-1 and J is TRBJ1-2; D call uncertain. Germline V CDR1 and CDR2: SGHRS, YFSETQ. The CDR3 has 13 residues. Trimming shortened V by 0 bases and J by 4 bases, and 7 bases separated the two germline ends. The CDR3 is CASSLETAYGYTF. Written as DNA, the CDR3 is TGCGCCAGCAGCTTGGAAACAGCCTATGGCTACACCTTC.

The chain couples TRBV9 to TRBJ2-2; perhaps TRBD1 as D (5 bases). Germline assignment: CDR1 SGDLS and CDR2 YYNGEE. The length of the CDR3 is 14 residues. The V end lost 0 bases, the J end lost 6 bases, and 9 bases lay between the germline ends. In DNA, the CDR3 is TGTGCCAGCAGCGTAGGCAGGGTAGCCGGGGAGCTGTTTTTT. This sequence encodes CASSVGRVAGELFF.